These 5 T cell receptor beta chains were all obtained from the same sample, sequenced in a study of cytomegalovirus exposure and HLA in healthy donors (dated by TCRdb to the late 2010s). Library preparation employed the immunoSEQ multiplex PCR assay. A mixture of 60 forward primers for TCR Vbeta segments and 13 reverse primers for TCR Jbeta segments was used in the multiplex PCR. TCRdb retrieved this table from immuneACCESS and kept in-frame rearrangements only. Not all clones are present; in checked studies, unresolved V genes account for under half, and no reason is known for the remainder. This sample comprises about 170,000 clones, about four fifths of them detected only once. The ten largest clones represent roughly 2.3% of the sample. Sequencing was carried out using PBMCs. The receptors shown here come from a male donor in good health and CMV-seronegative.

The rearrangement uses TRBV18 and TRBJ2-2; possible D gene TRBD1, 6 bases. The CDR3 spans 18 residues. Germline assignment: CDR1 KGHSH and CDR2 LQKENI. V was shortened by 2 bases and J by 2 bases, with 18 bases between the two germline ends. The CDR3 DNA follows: TGTGCCAGCTCACCAAGGAACCCGACAGGTTCTAACACCGGGGAGCTGTTTTTT. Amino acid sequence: CASSPRNPTGSNTGELFF.

In DNA form, the CDR3 reads TGCGCCAGCAGCCAAGATCCGGGGGGCGGCTACACCTTC. Amino acid sequence: CASSQDPGGGYTF. This rearrangement joins TRBV4-3 to TRBJ1-2; TRBD1 might be the D (6 bases). Germline V gives CDR1 LGHNA, CDR2 YSLEER. This CDR3 contains 13 residues. Trimming took 0 bases from V and 8 from J, leaving 10 bases between them.

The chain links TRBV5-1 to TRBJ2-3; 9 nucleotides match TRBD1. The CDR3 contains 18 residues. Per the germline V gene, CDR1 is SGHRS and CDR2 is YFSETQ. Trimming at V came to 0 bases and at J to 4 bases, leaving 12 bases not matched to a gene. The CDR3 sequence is CASSLGGTGTGLSDTQYF. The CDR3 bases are TGCGCCAGCAGCTTGGGGGGTACCGGGACAGGGTTGTCAGATACGCAGTATTTT.

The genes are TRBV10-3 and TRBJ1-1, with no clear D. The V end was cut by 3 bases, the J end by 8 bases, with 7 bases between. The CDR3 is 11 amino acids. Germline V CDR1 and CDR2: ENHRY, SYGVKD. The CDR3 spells CAISDLGEAFF. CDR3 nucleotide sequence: TGTGCCATCAGTGATCTAGGAGAAGCTTTCTTT.

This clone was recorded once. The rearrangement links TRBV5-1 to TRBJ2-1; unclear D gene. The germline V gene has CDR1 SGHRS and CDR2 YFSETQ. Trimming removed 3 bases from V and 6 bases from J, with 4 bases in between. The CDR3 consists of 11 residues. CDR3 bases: TGCGCCAGCAGCTGGAGCAATGAGCAGTTCTTC. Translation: CASSWSNEQFF.